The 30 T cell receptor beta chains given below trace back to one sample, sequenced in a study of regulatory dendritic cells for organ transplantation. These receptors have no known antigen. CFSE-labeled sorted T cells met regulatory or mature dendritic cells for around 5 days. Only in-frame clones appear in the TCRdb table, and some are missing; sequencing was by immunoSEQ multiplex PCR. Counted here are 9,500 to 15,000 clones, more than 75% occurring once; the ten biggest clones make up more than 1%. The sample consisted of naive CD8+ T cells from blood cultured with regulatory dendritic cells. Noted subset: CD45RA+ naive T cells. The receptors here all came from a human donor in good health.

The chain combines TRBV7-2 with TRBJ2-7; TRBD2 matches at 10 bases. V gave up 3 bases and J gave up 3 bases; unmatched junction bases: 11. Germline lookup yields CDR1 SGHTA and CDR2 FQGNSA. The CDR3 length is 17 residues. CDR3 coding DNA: TGTGCCAGCAGCTTGGGTCTGGCGAGCGGGGGGGGCTACGAGCAGTACTTC. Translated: CASSLGLASGGGYEQYF. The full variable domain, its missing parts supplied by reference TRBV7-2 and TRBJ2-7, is GAGVSQSPSNKVTEKGKDVELRCDPISGHTALYWYRQSLGQGLEFLIYFQGNSAPDKSGLPSDRFSAERTGGSVSTLTIQRTQQEDSAVYLCASSLGLASGGGYEQYFGPGTRLTVT.

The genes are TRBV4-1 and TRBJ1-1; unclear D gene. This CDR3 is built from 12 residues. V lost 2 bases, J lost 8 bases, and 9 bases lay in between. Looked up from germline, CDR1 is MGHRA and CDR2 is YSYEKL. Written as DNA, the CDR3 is TGCGCCAGCAGCCAACCGTCCTCCGAAGCTTTCTTT. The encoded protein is CASSQPSSEAFF.

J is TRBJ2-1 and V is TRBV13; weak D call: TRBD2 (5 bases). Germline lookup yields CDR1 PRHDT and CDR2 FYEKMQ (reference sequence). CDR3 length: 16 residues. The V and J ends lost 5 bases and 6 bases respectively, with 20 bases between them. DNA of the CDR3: TGTGCCAGCAGCGTTCTCATCAGCGGAAAGTTCAATGAGCAGTTCTTC. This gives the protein CASSVLISGKFNEQFF.

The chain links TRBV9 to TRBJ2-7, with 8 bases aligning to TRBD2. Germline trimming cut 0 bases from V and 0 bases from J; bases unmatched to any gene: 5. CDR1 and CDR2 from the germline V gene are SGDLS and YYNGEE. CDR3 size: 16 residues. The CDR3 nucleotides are TGTGCCAGCAGCGTAGAAGAGCGGGGGACCTCCTACGAGCAGTACTTC. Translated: CASSVEERGTSYEQYF.

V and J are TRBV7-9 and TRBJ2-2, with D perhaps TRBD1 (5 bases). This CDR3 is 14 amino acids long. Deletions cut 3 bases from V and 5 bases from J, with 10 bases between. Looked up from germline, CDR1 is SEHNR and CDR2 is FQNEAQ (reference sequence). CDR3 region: CASSLTPGTGELFF. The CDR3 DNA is TGTGCCAGCAGCTTGACACCAGGGACCGGGGAGCTGTTTTTT.

CDR3 nucleotide sequence: TGTGCCAGCAGTTCCCCGCCCCGGGAGCAGTTCTTC. Its protein is CASSSPPREQFF. J is TRBJ2-1 and V is TRBV27; D unclear. V was shortened by 4 bases and J by 10 bases, with 11 bases between the two germline ends. Germline V gene sequence: CDR1 MNHEY, CDR2 SMNVEV (reference sequence). The CDR3 has 12 amino acids.

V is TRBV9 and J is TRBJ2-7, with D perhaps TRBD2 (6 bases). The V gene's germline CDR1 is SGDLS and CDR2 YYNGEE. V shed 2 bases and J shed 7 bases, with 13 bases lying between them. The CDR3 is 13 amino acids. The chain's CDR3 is CASSVASAGEQYF. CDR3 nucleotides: TGTGCCAGCAGCGTTGCCAGCGCGGGGGAGCAGTACTTC.

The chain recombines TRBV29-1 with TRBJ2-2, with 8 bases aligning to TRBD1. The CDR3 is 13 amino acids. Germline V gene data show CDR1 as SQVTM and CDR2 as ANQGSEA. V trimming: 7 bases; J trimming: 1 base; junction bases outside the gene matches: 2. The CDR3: CSAGTGNTGELFF. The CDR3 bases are TGCAGCGCAGGGACAGGGAACACCGGGGAGCTGTTTTTT.

DNA for the CDR3: TGTGCCAGCGGGGCGGGCGGGGCCACAGATACGCAGTATTTT. Its protein is CASGAGGATDTQYF. V is TRBV6-6 and J is TRBJ2-3; D might be TRBD2 (6 bases). V gave up 8 bases and J gave up 2 bases, with 14 bases separating them. Germline V gene data show CDR1 as MNHNY and CDR2 as SVGAGI (reference sequence). The CDR3 has 14 residues.

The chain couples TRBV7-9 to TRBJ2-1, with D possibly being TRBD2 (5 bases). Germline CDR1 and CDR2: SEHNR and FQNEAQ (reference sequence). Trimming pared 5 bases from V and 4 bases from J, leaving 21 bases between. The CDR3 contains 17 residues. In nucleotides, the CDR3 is TGTGCCAGCAGCCCGTGGACCCTACGGGGAAGTTACAATGAGCAGTTCTTC. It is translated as CASSPWTLRGSYNEQFF.

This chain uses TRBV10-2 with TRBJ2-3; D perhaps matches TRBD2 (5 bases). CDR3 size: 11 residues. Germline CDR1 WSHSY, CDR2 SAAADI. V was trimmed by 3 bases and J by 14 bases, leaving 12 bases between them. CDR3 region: CASSEGSQRYF. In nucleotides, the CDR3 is TGCGCCAGCAGTGAAGGGAGCCAGCGGTATTTT.

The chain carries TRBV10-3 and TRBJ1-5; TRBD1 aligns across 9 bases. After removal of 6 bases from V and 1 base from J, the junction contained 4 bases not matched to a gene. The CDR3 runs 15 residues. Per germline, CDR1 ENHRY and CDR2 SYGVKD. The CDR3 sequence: CAIRGGQGSNQPQHF. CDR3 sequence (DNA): TGTGCCATCAGGGGCGGACAGGGGAGCAATCAGCCCCAGCATTTT.

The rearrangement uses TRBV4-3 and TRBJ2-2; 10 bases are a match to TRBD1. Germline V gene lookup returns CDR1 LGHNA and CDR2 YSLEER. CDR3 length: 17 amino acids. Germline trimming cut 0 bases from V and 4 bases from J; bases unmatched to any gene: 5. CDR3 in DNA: TGCGCCAGCAGCCAAGATAGGGGACAGGGGCCCACCGGGGAGCTGTTTTTT. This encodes CASSQDRGQGPTGELFF.

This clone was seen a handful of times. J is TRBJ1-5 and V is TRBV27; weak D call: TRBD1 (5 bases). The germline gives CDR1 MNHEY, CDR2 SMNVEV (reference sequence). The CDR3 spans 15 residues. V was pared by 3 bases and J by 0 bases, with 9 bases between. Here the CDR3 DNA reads TGTGCCAGCAGTTTTATAGGGGCTAGCAATCAGCCCCAGCATTTT. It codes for CASSFIGASNQPQHF.

The CDR3 DNA reads TGTGCCATGTTTTCCAGGGGGCATATCACCTTC. Amino acids: CAMFSRGHITF. The V gene is TRBV7-9, the J gene TRBJ1-2, with 8 bases matching TRBD1. The length of the CDR3 is 11 residues. Trimming took 10 bases from V and 13 from J; bases not matched to a gene: 11. Germline loops: CDR1 SEHNR, CDR2 FQNEAQ (reference sequence).

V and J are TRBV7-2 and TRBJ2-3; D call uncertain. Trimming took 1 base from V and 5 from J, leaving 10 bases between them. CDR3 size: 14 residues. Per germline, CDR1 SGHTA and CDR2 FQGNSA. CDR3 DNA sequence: TGTGCCAGCAGCTTAGTGGTCTTCGGAGATACGCAGTATTTT. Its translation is CASSLVVFGDTQYF.

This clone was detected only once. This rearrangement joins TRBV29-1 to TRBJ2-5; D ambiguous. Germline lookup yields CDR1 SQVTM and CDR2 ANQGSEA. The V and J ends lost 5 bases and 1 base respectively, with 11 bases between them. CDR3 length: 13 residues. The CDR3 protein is CSVFHNTQETQYF. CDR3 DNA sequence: TGCAGCGTTTTCCACAACACCCAAGAGACCCAGTACTTC.

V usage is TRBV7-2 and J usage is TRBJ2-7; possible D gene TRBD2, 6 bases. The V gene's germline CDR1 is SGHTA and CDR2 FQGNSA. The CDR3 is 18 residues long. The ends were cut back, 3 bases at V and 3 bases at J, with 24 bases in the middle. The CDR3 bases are TGTGCCAGCAGCTTGTCGGGGCTGGGGGGATTCGGTTTCTACGAGCAGTACTTC. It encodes CASSLSGLGGFGFYEQYF.

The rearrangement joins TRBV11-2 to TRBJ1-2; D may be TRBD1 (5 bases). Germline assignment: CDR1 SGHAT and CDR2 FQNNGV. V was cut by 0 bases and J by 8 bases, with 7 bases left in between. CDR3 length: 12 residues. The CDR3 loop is CASSLDGGGYTF. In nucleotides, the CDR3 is TGTGCCAGCAGCTTAGACGGGGGGGGCTACACCTTC.

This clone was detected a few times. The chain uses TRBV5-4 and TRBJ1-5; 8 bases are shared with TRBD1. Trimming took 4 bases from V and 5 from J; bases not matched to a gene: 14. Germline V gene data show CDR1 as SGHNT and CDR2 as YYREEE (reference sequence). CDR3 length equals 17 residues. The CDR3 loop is CASSLRTGPGGDQPQHF. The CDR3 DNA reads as TGTGCCAGCAGCCTAAGGACAGGGCCAGGAGGGGATCAGCCCCAGCATTTT. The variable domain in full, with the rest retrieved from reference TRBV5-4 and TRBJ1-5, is ETGVTQSPTHLIKTRGQQVTLRCSSQSGHNTVSWYQQALGQGPQFIFQYYREEENGRGNFPPRFSGLQFPNYSSELNVNALELDDSALYLCASSLRTGPGGDQPQHFGDGTRLSIL.

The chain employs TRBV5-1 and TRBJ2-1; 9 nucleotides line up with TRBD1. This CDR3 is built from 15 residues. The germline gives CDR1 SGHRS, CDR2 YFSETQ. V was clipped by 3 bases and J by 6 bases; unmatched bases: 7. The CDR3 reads CASSYGTGFRNEQFF. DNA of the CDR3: TGCGCCAGCAGCTACGGGACAGGGTTCCGCAATGAGCAGTTCTTC.

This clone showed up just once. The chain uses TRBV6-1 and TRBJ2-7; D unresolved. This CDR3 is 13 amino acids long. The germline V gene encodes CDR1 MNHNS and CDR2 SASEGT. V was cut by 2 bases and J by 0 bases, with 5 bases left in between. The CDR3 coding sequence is TGTGCCAGCAGTGAATCTTACTCCTACGAGCAGTACTTC. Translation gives CASSESYSYEQYF.

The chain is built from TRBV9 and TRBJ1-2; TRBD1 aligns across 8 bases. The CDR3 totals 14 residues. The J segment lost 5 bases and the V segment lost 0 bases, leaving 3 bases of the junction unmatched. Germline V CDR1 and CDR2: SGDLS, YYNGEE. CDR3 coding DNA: TGTGCCAGCAGCGTAGCTCAGGGGGCGTATGGCTACACCTTC. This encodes CASSVAQGAYGYTF.

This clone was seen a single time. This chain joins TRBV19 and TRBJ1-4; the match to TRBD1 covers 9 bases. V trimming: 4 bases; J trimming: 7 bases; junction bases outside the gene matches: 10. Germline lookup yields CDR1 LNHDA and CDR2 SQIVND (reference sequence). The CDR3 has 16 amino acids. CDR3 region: CASSTPRTGVGEKLFF. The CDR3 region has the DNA TGTGCCAGTAGTACCCCCCGGACAGGGGTTGGTGAAAAACTGTTTTTT.

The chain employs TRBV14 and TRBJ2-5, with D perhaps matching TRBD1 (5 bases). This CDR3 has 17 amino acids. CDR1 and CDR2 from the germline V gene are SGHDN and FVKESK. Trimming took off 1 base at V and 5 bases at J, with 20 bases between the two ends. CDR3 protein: CASSQGSTWGPRETQYF. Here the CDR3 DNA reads TGTGCCAGCAGCCAAGGAAGCACATGGGGCCCGCGGGAGACCCAGTACTTC. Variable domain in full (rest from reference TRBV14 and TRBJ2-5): EAGVTQFPSHSVIEKGQTVTLRCDPISGHDNLYWYRRVMGKEIKFLLHFVKESKQDESGMPNNRFLAERTGGTYSTLKVQPAELEDSGVYFCASSQGSTWGPRETQYFGPGTRLLVL.

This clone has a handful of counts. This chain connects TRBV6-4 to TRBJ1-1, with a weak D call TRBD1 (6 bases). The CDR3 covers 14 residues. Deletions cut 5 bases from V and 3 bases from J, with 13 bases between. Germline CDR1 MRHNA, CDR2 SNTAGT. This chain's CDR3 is CASSLQGSDTEAFF. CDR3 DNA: TGTGCCAGCAGTCTACAGGGATCCGACACTGAAGCTTTCTTT.

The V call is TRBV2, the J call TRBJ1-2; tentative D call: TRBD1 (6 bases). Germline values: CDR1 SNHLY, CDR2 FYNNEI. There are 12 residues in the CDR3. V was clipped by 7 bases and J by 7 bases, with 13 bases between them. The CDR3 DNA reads TGTGCCAGCATTCCAGGGGCTATTGGCTACACCTTC. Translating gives CASIPGAIGYTF.

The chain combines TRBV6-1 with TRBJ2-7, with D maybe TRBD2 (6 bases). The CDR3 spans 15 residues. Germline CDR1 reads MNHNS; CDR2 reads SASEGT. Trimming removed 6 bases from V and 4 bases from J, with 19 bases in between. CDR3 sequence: CASSKESGGGYEQYF. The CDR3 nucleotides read TGTGCCAGCAGCAAAGAAAGTGGGGGAGGATACGAGCAGTACTTC.

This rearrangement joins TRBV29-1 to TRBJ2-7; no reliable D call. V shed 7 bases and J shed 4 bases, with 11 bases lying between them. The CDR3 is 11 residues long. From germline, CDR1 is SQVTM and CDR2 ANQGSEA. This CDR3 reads CSAGDWYEQYF. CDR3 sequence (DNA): TGCAGCGCCGGTGATTGGTACGAGCAGTACTTC.

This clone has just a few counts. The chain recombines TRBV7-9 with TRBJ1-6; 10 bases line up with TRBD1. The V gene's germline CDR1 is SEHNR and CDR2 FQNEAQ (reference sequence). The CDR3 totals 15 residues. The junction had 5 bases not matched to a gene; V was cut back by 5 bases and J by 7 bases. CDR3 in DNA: TGTGCCAGCAGCGAACTGACAGGGGGCAATTCACCCCTCCACTTT. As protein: CASSELTGGNSPLHF.